This T cell receptor beta chain came from a study of shared clonotypes between healthy human individuals. Overall study results and limits: Four donors held about 4.5% of naive CD4 clonotypes in common.

As concerns this clone: Its cognate antigen is unknown.

The germline V gene encodes CDR1 SGHAT and CDR2 FQNNGV. This CDR3 has 15 residues. V lost 0 bases and J 5 bases, leaving 10 bases between the germline ends. Sequencing was at deep level. Sequenced by immunoSEQ multiplex PCR; TCRdb stores in-frame clones only, minus some. The sample has 1.4 million to 1.5 million clones; roughly 96% are singletons. Adult donors, all healthy and HIV-negative, had no recent acute infections or vaccinations. Negatively enriched CD4+ T cells were divided by CD45RA into naive and memory. Material for sequencing was naive CD4+ T cells sorted from blood. Subset denoted: CD45RA+ positively selected. The sequence came from a man aged 30 to 45 in good health. V and J are TRBV11-2 and TRBJ2-2; the D gene is possibly TRBD2 (5 bases). The CDR3 is CASSLDDYQTGELFF. The CDR3 DNA reads as TGTGCCAGCAGCTTAGACGACTACCAGACCGGGGAGCTGTTTTTT.